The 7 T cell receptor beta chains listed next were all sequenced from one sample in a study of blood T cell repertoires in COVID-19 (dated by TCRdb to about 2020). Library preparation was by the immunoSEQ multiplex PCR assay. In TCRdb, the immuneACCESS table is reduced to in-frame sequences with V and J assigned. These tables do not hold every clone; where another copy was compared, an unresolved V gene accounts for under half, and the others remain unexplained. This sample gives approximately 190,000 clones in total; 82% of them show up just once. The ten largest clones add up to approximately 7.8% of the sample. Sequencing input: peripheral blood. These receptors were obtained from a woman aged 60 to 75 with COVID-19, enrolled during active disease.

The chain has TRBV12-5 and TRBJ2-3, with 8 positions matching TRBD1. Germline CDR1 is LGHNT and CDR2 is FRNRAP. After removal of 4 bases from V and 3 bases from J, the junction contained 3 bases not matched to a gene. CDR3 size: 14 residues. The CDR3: CASGSGGSTDTQYF. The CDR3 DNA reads TGTGCTAGTGGTTCAGGGGGCTCGACAGATACGCAGTATTTT. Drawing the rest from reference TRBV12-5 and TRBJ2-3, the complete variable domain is DARVTQTPRHKVTEMGQEVTMRCQPILGHNTVFWYRQTMMQGLELLAYFRNRAPLDDSGMPKDRFSAEMPDATLATLKIQPSEPRDSAVYFCASGSGGSTDTQYFGPGTRLTVL.

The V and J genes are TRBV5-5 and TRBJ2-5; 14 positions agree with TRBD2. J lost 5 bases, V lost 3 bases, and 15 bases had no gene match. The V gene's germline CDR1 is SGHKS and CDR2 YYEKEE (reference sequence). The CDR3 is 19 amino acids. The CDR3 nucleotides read TGTGCCAGCAGCTGTGCAGTGGGACTAGCGGGAGCGGGCGGGGAGACCCAGTACTTC. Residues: CASSCAVGLAGAGGETQYF.

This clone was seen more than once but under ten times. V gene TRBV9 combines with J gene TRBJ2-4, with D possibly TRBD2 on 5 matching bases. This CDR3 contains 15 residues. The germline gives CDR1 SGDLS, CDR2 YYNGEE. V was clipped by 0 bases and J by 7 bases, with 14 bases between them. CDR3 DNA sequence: TGTGCCAGCAGCGTAGTGGGAGACTTGAGGAACATTCAGTACTTC. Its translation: CASSVVGDLRNIQYF. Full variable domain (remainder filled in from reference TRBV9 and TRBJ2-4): DSGVTQTPKHLITATGQRVTLRCSPRSGDLSVYWYQQSLDQGLQFLIQYYNGEERAKGNILERFSAQQFPDLHSELNLSSLELGDSALYFCASSVVGDLRNIQYFGAGTRLSVL.

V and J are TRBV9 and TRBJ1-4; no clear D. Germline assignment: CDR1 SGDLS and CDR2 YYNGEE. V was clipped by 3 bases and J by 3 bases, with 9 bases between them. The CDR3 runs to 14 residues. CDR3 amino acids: CASSAPRANEKLFF. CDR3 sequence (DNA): TGTGCCAGCAGCGCGCCCCGAGCTAATGAAAAACTGTTTTTT.

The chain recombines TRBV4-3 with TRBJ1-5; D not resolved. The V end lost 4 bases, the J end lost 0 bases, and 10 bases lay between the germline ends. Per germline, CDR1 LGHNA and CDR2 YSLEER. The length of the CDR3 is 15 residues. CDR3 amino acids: CASSLEADSNQPQHF. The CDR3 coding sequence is TGCGCCAGCAGCCTAGAGGCGGATAGCAATCAGCCCCAGCATTTT.

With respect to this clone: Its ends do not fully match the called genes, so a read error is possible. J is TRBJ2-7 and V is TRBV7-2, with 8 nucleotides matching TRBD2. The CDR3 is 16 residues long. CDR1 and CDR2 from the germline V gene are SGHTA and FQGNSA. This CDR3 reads CASSLAAGAFSYEQYF. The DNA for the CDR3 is TGTGCCAGCAGCCTAGCAGCGGGGGCGTTCTCCTACGAGCAGTACTTC.

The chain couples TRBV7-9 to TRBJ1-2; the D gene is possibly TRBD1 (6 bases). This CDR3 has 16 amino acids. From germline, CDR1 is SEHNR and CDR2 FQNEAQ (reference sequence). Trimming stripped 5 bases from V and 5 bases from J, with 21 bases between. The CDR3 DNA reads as TGTGCCAGCAGCCGGACAGCAGGAGAGTCCCGATATGGCTACACCTTC. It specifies CASSRTAGESRYGYTF.